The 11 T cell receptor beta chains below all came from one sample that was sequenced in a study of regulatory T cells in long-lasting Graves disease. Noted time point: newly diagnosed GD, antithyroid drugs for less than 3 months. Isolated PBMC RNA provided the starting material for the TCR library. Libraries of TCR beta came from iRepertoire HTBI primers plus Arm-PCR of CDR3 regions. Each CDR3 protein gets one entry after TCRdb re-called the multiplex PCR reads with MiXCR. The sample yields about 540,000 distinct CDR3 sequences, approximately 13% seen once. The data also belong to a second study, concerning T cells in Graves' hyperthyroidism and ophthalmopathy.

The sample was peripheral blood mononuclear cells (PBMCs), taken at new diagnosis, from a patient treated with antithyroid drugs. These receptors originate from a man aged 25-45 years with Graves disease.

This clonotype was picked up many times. The CDR3 sequence: CSVMADSNQPQHF. In DNA form, the CDR3 reads TGCAGCGTTATGGCGGATAGCAATCAGCCCCAGCATTTT. The chain couples TRBV29-1 to TRBJ1-5; D remains ambiguous. Germline V gene data show CDR1 as SQVTM and CDR2 as ANQGSEA. Trimming stripped 5 bases from V and 0 bases from J, with 8 bases between. The CDR3 sequence is 13 residues long.

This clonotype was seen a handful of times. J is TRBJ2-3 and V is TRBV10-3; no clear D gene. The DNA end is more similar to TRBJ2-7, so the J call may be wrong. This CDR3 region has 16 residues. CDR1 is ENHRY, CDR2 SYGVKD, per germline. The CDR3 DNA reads TGTGCCATCAGCGAAGTCGAGAAACTCACCTTTATCGAGCAGTACTTC. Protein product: CAISEVEKLTFIEQYF.

The CDR3 nucleotides are TGTGCCAGCTCCCCCGCGGGACTAGCGGGAGTCATAGAGACCCAGTACTTC. Translating gives CASSPAGLAGVIETQYF. V is TRBV18 and J is TRBJ2-5; 14 nucleotides agree with TRBD2. CDR1 is KGHSH, CDR2 LQKENI, per germline. The V segment lost 6 bases and the J segment 4 bases; nucleotides outside the gene matches: 10. The CDR3 consists of 17 residues.

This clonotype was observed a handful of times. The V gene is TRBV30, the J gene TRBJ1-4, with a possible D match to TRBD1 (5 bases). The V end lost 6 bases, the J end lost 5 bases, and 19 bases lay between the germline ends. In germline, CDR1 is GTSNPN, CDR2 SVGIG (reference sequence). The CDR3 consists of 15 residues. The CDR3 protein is CACTQGSGLNEKLFF. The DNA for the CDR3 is TGTGCCTGTACTCAAGGATCGGGGCTGAATGAAAAACTGTTTTTT. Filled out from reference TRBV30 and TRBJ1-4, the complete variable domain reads SQTIHQWPATLVQPVGSPLSLECTVEGTSNPNLYWYRQAAGRGLQLLFYSVGIGQISSEVPQNLSASRPQDRQFILSSKKLLLSDSGFYLCACTQGSGLNEKLFFGSGTQLSVL.

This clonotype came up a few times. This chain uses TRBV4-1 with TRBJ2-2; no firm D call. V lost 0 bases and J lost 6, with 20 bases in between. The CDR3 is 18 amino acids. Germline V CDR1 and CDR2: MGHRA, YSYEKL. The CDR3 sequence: CASSQDGGSAYWAGELFF. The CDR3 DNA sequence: TGCGCCAGCAGCCAAGACGGCGGTTCGGCTTACTGGGCCGGGGAGCTGTTTTTT.

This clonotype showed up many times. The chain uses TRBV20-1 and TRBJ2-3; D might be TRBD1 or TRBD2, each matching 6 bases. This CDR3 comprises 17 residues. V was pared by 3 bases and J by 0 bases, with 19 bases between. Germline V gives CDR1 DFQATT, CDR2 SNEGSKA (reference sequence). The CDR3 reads CSASIGRGRMSTDTQYF. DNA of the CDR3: TGCAGTGCTAGTATCGGTAGGGGGAGGATGAGCACAGATACGCAGTATTTT.

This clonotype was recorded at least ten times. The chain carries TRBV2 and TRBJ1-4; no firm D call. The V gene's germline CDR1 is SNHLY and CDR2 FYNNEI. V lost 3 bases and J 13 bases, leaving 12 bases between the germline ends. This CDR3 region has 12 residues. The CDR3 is CASSDPDLTLFF. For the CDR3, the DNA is TGTGCCAGCAGTGACCCAGACCTAACACTGTTTTTT.

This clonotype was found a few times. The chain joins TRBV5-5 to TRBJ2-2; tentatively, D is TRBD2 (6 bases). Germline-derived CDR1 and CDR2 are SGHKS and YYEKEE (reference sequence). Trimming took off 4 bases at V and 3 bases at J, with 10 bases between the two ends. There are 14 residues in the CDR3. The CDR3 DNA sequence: TGTGCCAGCAGCCATAGCGGAGACACCGGGGAGCTGTTTTTT. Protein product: CASSHSGDTGELFF.

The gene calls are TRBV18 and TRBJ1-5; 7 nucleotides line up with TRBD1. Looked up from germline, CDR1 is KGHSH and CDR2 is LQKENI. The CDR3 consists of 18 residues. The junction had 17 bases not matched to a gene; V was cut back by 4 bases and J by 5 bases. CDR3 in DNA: TGTGCCAGCTCACTTCAACAGACATCATCAGGGGGGCATCAGCCCCAGCATTTT. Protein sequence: CASSLQQTSSGGHQPQHF. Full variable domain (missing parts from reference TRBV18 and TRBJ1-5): NAGVMQNPRHLVRRRGQEARLRCSPMKGHSHVYWYRQLPEEGLKFMVYLQKENIIDESGMPKERFSAEFPKEGPSILRIQQVVRGDSAAYFCASSLQQTSSGGHQPQHFGDGTRLSIL.

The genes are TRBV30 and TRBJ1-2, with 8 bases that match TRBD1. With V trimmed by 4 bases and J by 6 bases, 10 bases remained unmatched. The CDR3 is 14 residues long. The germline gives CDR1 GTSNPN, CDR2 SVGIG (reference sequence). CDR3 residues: CAWIKQGERHGYTF. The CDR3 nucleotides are TGTGCCTGGATTAAACAGGGGGAAAGGCATGGCTACACCTTC.

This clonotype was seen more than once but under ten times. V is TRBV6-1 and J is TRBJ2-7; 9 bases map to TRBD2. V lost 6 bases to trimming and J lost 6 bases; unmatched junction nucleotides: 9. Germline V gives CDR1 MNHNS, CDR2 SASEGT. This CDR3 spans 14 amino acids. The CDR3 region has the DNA TGTGCCAGCAGCGACAGCGGGAGGACGATCGAGCAGTACTTC. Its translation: CASSDSGRTIEQYF.